The clone carrying this T cell receptor (beta chain) came up a few times. This same CDR3 is encoded by further DNA sequences in the sample. The sample comes from a study of blood T cell repertoires in COVID-19. Across the study: Sites in the United States, Italy and Spain provided acute and convalescent COVID-19 samples. In each case, the material was cDNA or gDNA derived from T cells, B-cell-depleted T cells, or PBMCs.

The CDR3 loop spans 14 amino acids. The germline V gene encodes CDR1 SGHNT and CDR2 YYREEE (reference sequence). V was pared by 4 bases and J by 2 bases, with 3 bases of the junction left unmatched. Per the study methods: Amplified reference gene primers provided the basis for estimating nucleated cell counts. Data came from immunoSEQ multiplex PCR; TCRdb stores just in-frame clones and leaves some out. V and J calls and clone size are copied from that table; D and trimming were computed from the DNA. The data contain some 210,000 clones, roughly 90% of them singletons. The V and J genes are TRBV5-4 and TRBJ1-2, with 9 bases aligning to TRBD1. Sequenced sample: peripheral blood. This receptor was identified in a man between 60 and 70 years old who had recovered from COVID-19. CDR3 bases: TGTGCCAGCAGCCTACAGGGGGCCAACTATGGCTACACCTTC. Translating it yields CASSLQGANYGYTF.